A selection of T cell receptor beta chains follows, all from one sample in a study of Ad26.COV2.S vaccination and SARS-CoV-2 variants. TCRdb's table, derived via immunoSEQ multiplex PCR, lists solely in-frame clones and lacks some. The sample holds fewer than 500,000 clones; over 75% are singletons and the top ten take 9% to 15%. This sample comprised peripheral blood, obtained in a trial of Ad26.COV2.S vaccine versus placebo. The receptors originated from a person between 18 and 65 years old who received the Ad26.COV2.S COVID-19 vaccine or a placebo. CDR3s include the opening cysteine and the closing phenylalanine or tryptophan. Clone size is stated in some rows and not others, as once, few, many or a class when expanded.

j_call v_call clone_size cdr3_aa
TRBJ2-7 TRBV3-1/TRBV3-2 . CASSHGQLGHEQYF
TRBJ2-1 TRBV7-2 . CASSPLGLVAGGPNNEQFF
TRBJ1-1 TRBV11-2 few CASSRTDAEAFF
TRBJ1-1 TRBV30 . CAWSPGVNTEAFF
TRBJ2-7 TRBV7-2 . CASSLRLQGGGEQYF
TRBJ2-7 TRBV6-6 . CASSTPSGRPYEQYF
TRBJ2-5 TRBV28 . CASKEATSAFQETQYF
TRBJ2-3 TRBV15 . CATSRDRRHSTDTQYF
TRBJ1-1 TRBV6-5 . CASSTRGGVNTEAFF
TRBJ1-2 TRBV6-6 . CASSYGLLYGYTF
TRBJ2-5 TRBV28 . CASSGLGAEQETQYF
TRBJ1-2 TRBV7-2 . CASSLKQGSYGYTF
TRBJ2-1 TRBV5-4 . CASSTSGSYNEQFF
TRBJ2-5 TRBV7-2 . CASSPKAGGAEETQYF
TRBJ1-1 TRBV7-8 . CASDRLMNTEAFF
TRBJ2-1 TRBV11-2 few CASSLAQGNEQFF
TRBJ2-1 TRBV6-2/TRBV6-3 once CASSYSPPSGTYNEQFF
TRBJ1-4 TRBV4-3 . CASSQKDRGNEKLFF
TRBJ1-3 TRBV18 . CASSGQQPLSGNTIYF
TRBJ2-5 TRBV28 . CASSSRTGMEQETQYF
TRBJ2-7 TRBV6-5 . CASSYPHSSGIYEQYF
TRBJ1-1 TRBV11-2 few CASSLLGRGTEAFF
TRBJ2-3 TRBV18 . CASSLPGLATTDTQYF
TRBJ2-7 TRBV5-4 few CASSLEGGNRVEQYF
TRBJ2-5 TRBV24-1 . CANRDSLLQETQYF